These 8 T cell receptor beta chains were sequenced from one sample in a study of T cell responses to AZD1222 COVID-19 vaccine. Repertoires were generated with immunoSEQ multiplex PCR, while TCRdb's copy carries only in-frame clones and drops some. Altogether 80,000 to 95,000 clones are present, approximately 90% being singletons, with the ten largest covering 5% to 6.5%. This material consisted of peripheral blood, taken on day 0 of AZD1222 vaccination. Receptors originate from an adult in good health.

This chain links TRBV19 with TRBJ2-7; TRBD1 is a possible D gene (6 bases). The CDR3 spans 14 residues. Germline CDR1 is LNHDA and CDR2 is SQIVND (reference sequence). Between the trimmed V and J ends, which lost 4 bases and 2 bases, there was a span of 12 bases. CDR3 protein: CASSNDGQPYEQYF. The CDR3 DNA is TGTGCCAGTAGTAACGATGGACAGCCCTACGAGCAGTACTTC.

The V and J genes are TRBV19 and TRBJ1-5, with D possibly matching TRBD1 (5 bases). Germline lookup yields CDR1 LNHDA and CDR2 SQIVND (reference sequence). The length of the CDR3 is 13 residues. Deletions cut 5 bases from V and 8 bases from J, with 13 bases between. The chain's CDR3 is CASSWRQGEPQHF. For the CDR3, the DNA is TGTGCCAGTAGTTGGAGGCAGGGTGAGCCCCAGCATTTT.

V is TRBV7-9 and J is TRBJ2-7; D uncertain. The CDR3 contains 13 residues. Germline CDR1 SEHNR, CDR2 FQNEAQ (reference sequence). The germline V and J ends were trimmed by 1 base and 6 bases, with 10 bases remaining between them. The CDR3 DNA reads TGTGCCAGCAGCTTAGGCCTCCTTCCCGAGCAGTACTTC. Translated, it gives CASSLGLLPEQYF.

The CDR3 sequence: CASSGGETQYF. Here the CDR3 DNA reads TGCGCCAGCAGCGGCGGGGAGACCCAGTACTTC. The rearrangement uses TRBV5-1 and TRBJ2-5, with D perhaps TRBD2 (5 bases). Germline-derived CDR1 and CDR2 are SGHRS and YFSETQ. Trimming took 4 bases from V and 5 from J, leaving 6 bases between them. The CDR3 consists of 11 residues.

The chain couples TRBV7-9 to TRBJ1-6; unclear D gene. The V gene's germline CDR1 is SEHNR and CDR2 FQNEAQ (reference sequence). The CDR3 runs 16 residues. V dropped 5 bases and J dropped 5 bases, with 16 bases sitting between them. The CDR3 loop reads CASSPDLGPDNSPLHF. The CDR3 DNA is TGTGCCAGCAGCCCGGATCTTGGACCCGATAATTCACCCCTCCACTTT.

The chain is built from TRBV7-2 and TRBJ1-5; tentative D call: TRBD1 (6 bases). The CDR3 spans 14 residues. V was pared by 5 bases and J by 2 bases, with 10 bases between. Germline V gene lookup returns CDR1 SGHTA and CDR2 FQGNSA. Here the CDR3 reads CASSQTGRNQPQHF. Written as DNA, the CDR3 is TGTGCCAGCAGCCAAACAGGGCGCAATCAGCCCCAGCATTTT.

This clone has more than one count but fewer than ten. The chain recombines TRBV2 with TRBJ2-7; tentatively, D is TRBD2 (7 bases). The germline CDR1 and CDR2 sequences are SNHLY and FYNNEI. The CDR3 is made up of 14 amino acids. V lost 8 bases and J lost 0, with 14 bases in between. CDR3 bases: TGTGCCAGCTGTGGGGGCGGGGGCTCCTACGAGCAGTACTTC. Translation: CASCGGGGSYEQYF. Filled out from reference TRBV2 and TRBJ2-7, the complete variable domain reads EPEVTQTPSHQVTQMGQEVILRCVPISNHLYFYWYRQILGQKVEFLVSFYNNEISEKSEIFDDQFSVERPDGSNFTLKIRSTKLEDSAMYFCASCGGGGSYEQYFGPGTRLTVT.

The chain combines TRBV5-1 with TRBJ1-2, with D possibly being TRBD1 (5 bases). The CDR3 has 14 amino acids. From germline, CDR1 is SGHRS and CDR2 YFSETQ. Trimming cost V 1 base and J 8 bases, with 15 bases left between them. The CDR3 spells CASSLWTSAFGYTF. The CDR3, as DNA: TGCGCCAGCAGCTTGTGGACATCGGCCTTCGGCTACACCTTC.